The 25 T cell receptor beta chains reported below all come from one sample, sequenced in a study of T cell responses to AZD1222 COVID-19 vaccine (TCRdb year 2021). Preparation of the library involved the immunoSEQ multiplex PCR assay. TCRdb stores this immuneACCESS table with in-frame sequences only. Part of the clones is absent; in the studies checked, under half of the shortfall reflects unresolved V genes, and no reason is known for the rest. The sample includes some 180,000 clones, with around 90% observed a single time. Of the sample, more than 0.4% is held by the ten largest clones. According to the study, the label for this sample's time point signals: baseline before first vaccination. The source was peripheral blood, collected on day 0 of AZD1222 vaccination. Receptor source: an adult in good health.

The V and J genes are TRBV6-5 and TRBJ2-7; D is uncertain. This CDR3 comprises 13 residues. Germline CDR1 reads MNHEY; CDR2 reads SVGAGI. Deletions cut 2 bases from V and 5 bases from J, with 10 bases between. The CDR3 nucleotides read TGTGCCAGCAGTTACCCGAGTGGCCACGAGCAGTACTTC. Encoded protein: CASSYPSGHEQYF.

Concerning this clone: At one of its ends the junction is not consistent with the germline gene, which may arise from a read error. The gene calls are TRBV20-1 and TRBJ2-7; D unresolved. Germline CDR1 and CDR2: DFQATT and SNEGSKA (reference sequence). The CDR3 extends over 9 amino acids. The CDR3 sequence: CSAYPPPIF. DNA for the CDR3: TGCAGTGCCTACCCTCCTCCGATCTTC.

Here the CDR3 reads CASSLDGGYEKLFF. The CDR3 region has the DNA TGTGCCAGCAGTCTCGACGGGGGGTATGAAAAACTGTTTTTT. The chain carries TRBV27 and TRBJ1-4, with D perhaps TRBD1 (5 bases). This CDR3 contains 14 residues. Deletions cut 5 bases from V and 6 bases from J, with 13 bases between. CDR1 and CDR2 (germline): MNHEY, SMNVEV (reference sequence).

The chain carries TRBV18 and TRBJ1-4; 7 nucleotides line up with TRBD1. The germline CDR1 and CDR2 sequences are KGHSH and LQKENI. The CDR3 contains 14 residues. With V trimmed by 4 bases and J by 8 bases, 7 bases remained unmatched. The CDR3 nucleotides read TGTGCCAGCTCACAAATTACAGGGGTCGAAAAACTGTTTTTT. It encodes CASSQITGVEKLFF.

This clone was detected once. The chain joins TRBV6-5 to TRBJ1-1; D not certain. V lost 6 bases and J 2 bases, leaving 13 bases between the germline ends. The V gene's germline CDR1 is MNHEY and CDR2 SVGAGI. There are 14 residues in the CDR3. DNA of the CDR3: TGTGCCAGCAGGTTCGGTGGGTTCAACACTGAAGCTTTCTTT. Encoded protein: CASRFGGFNTEAFF.

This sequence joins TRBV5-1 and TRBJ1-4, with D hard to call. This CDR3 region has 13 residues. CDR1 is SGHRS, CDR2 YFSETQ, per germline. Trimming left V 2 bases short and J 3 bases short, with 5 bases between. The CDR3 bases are TGCGCCAGCAGCTTTAGGCCTAATGAAAAACTGTTTTTT. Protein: CASSFRPNEKLFF.

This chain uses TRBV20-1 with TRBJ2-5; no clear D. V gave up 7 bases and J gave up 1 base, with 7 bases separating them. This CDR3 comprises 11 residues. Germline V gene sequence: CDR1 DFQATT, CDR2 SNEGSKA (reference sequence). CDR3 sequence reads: CSVQLQETQYF. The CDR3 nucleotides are TGCAGTGTACAGCTCCAAGAGACCCAGTACTTC.

The CDR3, as DNA: TGTGCCAGCAGCATACAGGGTTCCGGGACTGAAGCTTTCTTT. Encoded protein: CASSIQGSGTEAFF. The V gene is TRBV6-5, the J gene TRBJ1-1, with D possibly being TRBD1 (6 bases). This CDR3 has 14 amino acids. The V and J ends lost 6 bases and 5 bases respectively, with 16 bases between them. Germline values: CDR1 MNHEY, CDR2 SVGAGI.

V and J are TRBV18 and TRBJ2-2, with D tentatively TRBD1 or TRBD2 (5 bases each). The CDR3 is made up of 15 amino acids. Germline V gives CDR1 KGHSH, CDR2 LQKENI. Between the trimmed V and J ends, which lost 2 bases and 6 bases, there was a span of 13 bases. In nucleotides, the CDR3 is TGTGCCAGCTCACCAGGCCCAGGGACCGCCGGGGAGCTGTTTTTT. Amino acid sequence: CASSPGPGTAGELFF.

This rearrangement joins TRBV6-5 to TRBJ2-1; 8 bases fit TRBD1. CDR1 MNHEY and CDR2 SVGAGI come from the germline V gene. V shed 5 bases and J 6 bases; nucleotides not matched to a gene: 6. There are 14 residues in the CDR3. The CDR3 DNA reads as TGTGCCAGCAGTAAACGGACAGGGCGCAATGAGCAGTTCTTC. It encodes CASSKRTGRNEQFF.

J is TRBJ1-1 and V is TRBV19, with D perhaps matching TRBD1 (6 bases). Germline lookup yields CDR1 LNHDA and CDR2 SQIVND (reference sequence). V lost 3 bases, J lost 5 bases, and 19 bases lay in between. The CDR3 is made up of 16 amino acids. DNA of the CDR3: TGTGCCAGTAGTATCCCCTTGAGGGGGGCTGGAACTGAAGCTTTCTTT. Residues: CASSIPLRGAGTEAFF.

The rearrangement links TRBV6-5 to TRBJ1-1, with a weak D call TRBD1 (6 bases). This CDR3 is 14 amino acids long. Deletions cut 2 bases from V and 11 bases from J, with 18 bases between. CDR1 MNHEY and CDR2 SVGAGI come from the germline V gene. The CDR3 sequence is CASSYRDTQAGAFF. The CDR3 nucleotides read TGTGCCAGCAGTTACCGGGACACACAAGCGGGGGCTTTCTTT.

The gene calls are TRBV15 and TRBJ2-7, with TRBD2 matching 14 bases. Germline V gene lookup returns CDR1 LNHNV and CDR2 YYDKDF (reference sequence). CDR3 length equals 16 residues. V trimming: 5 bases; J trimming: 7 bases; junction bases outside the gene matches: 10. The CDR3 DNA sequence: TGTGCCACCAGCCCGGGGGGACTAGCGGGGGCACAGGAGCAGTACTTC. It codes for CATSPGGLAGAQEQYF. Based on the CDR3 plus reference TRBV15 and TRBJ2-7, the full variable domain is DAMVIQNPRYQVTQFGKPVTLSCSQTLNHNVMYWYQQKSSQAPKLLFHYYDKDFNNEADTPDNFQSRRPNTSFCFLDIRSPGLGDTAMYLCATSPGGLAGAQEQYFGPGTRLTVT.

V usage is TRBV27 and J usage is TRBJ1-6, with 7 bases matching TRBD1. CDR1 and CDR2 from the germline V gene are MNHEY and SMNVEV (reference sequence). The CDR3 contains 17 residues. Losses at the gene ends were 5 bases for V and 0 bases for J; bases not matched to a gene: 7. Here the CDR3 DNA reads TGTGCCAGCAGTCTTGGACAGGCCAGCTCCTATAATTCACCCCTCCACTTT. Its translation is CASSLGQASSYNSPLHF.

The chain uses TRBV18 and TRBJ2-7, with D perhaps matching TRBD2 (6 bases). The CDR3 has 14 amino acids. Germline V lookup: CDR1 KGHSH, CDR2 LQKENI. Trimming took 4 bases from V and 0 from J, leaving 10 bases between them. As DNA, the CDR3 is TGTGCCAGCTCACGCGGGACGGTCTCCTACGAGCAGTACTTC. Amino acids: CASSRGTVSYEQYF.

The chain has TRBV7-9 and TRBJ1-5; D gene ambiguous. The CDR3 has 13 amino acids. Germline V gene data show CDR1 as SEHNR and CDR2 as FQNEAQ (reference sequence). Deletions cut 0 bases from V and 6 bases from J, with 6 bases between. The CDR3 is CASSLASGQPQHF. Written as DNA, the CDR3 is TGTGCCAGCAGCTTAGCTTCAGGTCAGCCCCAGCATTTT.

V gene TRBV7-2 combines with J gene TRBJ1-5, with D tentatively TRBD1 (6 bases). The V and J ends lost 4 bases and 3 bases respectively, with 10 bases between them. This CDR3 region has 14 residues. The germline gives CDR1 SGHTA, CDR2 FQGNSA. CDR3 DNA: TGTGCCAGCAGCTCCACAGGGCACAATCAGCCCCAGCATTTT. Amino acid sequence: CASSSTGHNQPQHF.

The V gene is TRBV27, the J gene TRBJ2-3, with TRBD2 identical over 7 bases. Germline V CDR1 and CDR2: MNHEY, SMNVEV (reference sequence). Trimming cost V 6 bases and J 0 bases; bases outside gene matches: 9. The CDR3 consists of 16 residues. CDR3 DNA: TGTGCCAGCAGCATCAATAGCGGGTCTAGCACAGATACGCAGTATTTT. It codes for CASSINSGSSTDTQYF.

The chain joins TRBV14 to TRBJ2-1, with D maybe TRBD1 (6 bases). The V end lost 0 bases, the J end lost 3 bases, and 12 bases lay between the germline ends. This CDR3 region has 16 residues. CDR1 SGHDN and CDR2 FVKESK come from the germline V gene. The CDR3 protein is CASSQEGARVYNEQFF. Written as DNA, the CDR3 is TGTGCCAGCAGCCAAGAGGGGGCGAGAGTCTACAATGAGCAGTTCTTC.

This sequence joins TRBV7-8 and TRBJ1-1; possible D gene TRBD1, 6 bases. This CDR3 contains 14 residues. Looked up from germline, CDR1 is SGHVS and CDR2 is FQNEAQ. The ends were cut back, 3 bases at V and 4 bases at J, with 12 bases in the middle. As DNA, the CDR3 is TGTGCCAGCAGCTTGGGGGGCCGAACCACTGAAGCTTTCTTT. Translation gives CASSLGGRTTEAFF.

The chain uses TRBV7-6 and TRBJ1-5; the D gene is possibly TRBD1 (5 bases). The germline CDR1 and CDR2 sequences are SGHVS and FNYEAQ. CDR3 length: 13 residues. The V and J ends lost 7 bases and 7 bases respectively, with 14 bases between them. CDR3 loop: CASNPGVGQPQHF. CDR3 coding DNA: TGTGCCAGCAATCCGGGGGTGGGACAGCCCCAGCATTTT.

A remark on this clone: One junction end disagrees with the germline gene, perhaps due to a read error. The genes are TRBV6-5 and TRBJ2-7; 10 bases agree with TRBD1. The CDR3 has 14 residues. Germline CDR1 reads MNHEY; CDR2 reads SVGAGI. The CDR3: CASRPGQGSYGQYF. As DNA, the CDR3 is TGTGCCAGCAGACCGGGACAGGGGTCCTACGGGCAGTACTTC.

The CDR3 DNA sequence: TGTGCCAGCAGATCGGACGGTTCGAACACTGAAGCTTTCTTT. It encodes CASRSDGSNTEAFF. The chain uses TRBV11-2 and TRBJ1-1; D not certain. This CDR3 is built from 14 residues. CDR1 SGHAT and CDR2 FQNNGV come from the germline V gene. The germline V and J ends were trimmed by 6 bases and 1 base, with 12 bases remaining between them.

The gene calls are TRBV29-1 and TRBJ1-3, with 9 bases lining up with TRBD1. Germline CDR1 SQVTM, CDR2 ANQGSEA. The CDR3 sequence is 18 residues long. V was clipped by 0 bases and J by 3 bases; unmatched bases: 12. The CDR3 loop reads CSVEDRDRGFGFGNTIYF. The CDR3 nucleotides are TGCAGCGTTGAAGATCGCGACAGGGGGTTCGGATTTGGAAACACCATATATTTT.

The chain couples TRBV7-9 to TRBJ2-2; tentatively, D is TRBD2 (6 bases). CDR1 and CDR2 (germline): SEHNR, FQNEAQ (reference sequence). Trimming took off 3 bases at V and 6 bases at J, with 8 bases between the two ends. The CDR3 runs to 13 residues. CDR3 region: CASSFGGSGELFF. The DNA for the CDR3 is TGTGCCAGCAGCTTCGGGGGATCCGGGGAGCTGTTTTTT.